The T cell receptor (beta chain) described here comes from a study of OX40 agonist ivuxolimab in advanced cancers. About the research overall: Administration of intravenous ivuxolimab to patients occurred every 2 weeks at 0.01 to 10 mg/kg. A partial response was reached by three patients: one with hepatocellular carcinoma and two with cutaneous melanoma.

Germline V gene lookup returns CDR1 SEHNR and CDR2 FQNEAQ (reference sequence). This CDR3 has 17 amino acids. J lost 10 bases, V lost 5 bases, and 14 bases had no gene match. Some clones are missing from TCRdb's copy, which holds only in-frame ones; the method was immunoSEQ multiplex PCR. The data show around 35,000 clones, about 90% seen once. This clone was found once. The starting material was CD4+ or CD8+ T cells sorted from blood, obtained in a trial of the OX40 agonist ivuxolimab. The chain combines TRBV7-9 with TRBJ2-1; TRBD2 agrees at 13 bases. The sequence derives from an adult with an advanced solid tumor such as melanoma, head and neck, liver or kidney cancer. This chain's CDR3 is CASSPLPGLAGEREQFF. The CDR3 DNA reads TGTGCCAGCAGCCCTCTACCCGGACTAGCGGGGGAACGGGAGCAGTTCTTC.